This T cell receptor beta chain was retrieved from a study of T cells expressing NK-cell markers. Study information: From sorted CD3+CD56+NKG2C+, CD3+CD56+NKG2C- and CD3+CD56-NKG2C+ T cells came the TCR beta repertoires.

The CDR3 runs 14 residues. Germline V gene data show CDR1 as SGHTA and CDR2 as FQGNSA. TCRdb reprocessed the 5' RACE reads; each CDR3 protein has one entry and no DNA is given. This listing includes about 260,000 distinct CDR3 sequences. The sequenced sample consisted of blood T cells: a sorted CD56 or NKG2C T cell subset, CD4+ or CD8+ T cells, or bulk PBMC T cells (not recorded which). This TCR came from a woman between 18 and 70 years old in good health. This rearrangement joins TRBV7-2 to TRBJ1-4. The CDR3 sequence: CASSQTQGGGKLFF. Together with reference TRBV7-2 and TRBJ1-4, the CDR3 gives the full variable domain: GAGVSQSPSNKVTEKGKDVELRCDPISGHTALYWYRQSLGQGLEFLIYFQGNSAPDKSGLPSDRFSAERTGGSVSTLTIQRTQQEDSAVYLCASSQTQGGGKLFFGSGTQLSVL.